The clone carrying this T cell receptor beta chain is large within its sample. No antigen is known for it. These data come from a study of T cells in localized non-small cell lung cancer. Generated by immunoSEQ multiplex PCR, the TCRdb table keeps only in-frame clones and is missing some. This sample yields under 2,000 clones, of which about 24% are seen a single time; 9.5% to 12% belongs to the top ten. Germline V gene lookup returns CDR1 SGDLS and CDR2 YYNGEE. The ends were cut back, 0 bases at V and 0 bases at J, with 10 bases in the middle. CDR3 length: 15 residues. Study-wide findings and caveats: Longer overall survival was linked to higher blood T cell density.

This receptor was taken from a woman between 35 and 70 years old with stage III lung adenocarcinoma. V gene TRBV9 combines with J gene TRBJ2-7; the D gene could be TRBD1 or TRBD2 (5 bases each). The sequencing here drew on lung tumor tissue, taken before any cancer treatment. The chain's CDR3 is CASSVEAGSSYEQYF. CDR3 DNA: TGTGCCAGCAGCGTAGAGGCAGGGAGCTCCTACGAGCAGTACTTC.